The 8 T cell receptor beta chains below were found in one sample sequenced in a study of response to subunit inactivated influenza vaccine. TCRdb recomputed calls from the RT-PCR reads with MiXCR, one row per CDR3 protein. The sample lists about 500,000 distinct CDR3 sequences, 15% to 20% occurring once. The input for sequencing was CD4+ T cells sorted from PBMCs, taken roughly 24 months after vaccination. The receptors come from a man aged 50 to 69 who received an inactivated influenza vaccine.

The rearrangement links TRBV23-1 to TRBJ2-7; D unresolved. TRBV23-1 is noted as an ORF with a role that remains uncertain. Trimming took 3 bases from V and 4 from J, leaving 13 bases between them. The CDR3 length is 14 residues. The CDR3 DNA sequence: TGCGCCAGCAGTCACCCCAAGGACGGATACGAGCAGTACTTC. Its translation is CASSHPKDGYEQYF.

This clonotype was observed at least ten times. The chain uses TRBV5-1 and TRBJ2-1; D gene uncertain. The CDR3 has 14 amino acids. Trimming removed 0 bases at V and 0 bases at J, with 4 bases between. Germline values: CDR1 SGHRS, CDR2 YFSETQ. In nucleotides, the CDR3 is TGCGCCAGCAGCTTGGATAGCTCCTACAATGAGCAGTTCTTC. This encodes CASSLDSSYNEQFF. The full variable domain, with the rest looked up from reference TRBV5-1 and TRBJ2-1, is KAGVTQTPRYLIKTRGQQVTLSCSPISGHRSVSWYQQTPGQGLQFLFEYFSETQRNKGNFPGRFSGRQFSNSRSEMNVSTLELGDSALYLCASSLDSSYNEQFFGPGTRLTVL.

This clonotype has a handful of counts. The chain has TRBV7-9 and TRBJ1-1; D gene uncertain. The CDR3 length is 13 residues. The V gene's germline CDR1 is SEHNR and CDR2 FQNEAQ (reference sequence). V was trimmed by 4 bases and J by 3 bases, leaving 9 bases between them. The CDR3 region has the DNA TGTGCCAGCAGCTCCAGAGGTGACACTGAAGCTTTCTTT. This encodes CASSSRGDTEAFF.

CDR3 DNA: TGCAGTGCTAGAATTACCGCATGGGAGACCCAGTACTTC. It encodes CSARITAWETQYF. The genes are TRBV20-1 and TRBJ2-5, with D hard to call. CDR1 is DFQATT, CDR2 SNEGSKA, per germline (reference sequence). The CDR3 sequence is 13 residues long. The V end lost 2 bases, the J end lost 5 bases, and 12 bases lay between the germline ends.

V is TRBV6-1 and J is TRBJ1-1; 7 bases map to TRBD1. This CDR3 is 13 amino acids long. Looked up from germline, CDR1 is MNHNS and CDR2 is SASEGT. V was clipped by 9 bases and J by 2 bases; unmatched bases: 6. Here the CDR3 reads CASNRGQNTEAFF. CDR3 bases: TGTGCCAGTAACAGGGGCCAAAACACTGAAGCTTTCTTT.

This clonotype was detected a few times. This sequence joins TRBV5-1 and TRBJ2-3; D gene ambiguous. The germline CDR1 and CDR2 sequences are SGHRS and YFSETQ. V was cut by 7 bases and J by 0 bases, with 9 bases left in between. CDR3 length: 13 residues. The CDR3 is CASGEPSTDTQYF. The DNA for the CDR3 is TGCGCCAGCGGGGAACCTAGCACAGATACGCAGTATTTT.

In its sample, this clonotype was seen many times. The rearrangement uses TRBV7-2 and TRBJ1-1; 7 nucleotides align to TRBD1. This CDR3 comprises 14 residues. V was pared by 5 bases and J by 6 bases, with 9 bases of the junction left unmatched. CDR1 and CDR2 (germline): SGHTA, FQGNSA. CDR3 sequence reads: CASSRETGLPEAFF. As DNA, the CDR3 is TGTGCCAGCAGCCGAGAGACAGGGCTCCCTGAAGCTTTCTTT. Drawing the rest from reference TRBV7-2 and TRBJ1-1, the complete variable domain is GAGVSQSPSNKVTEKGKDVELRCDPISGHTALYWYRQSLGQGLEFLIYFQGNSAPDKSGLPSDRFSAERTGGSVSTLTIQRTQQEDSAVYLCASSRETGLPEAFFGQGTRLTVV.

In this sample, this clonotype turned up a few times. The rearrangement links TRBV11-2 to TRBJ2-2; the D gene is possibly TRBD1 (5 bases). Germline CDR1 reads SGHAT; CDR2 reads FQNNGV. The CDR3 contains 18 residues. V gave up 0 bases and J gave up 6 bases, with 20 bases separating them. The DNA of the CDR3 is TGTGCCAGCAGCTTAGATCAAGCAGGGTTTTCATCAGCCGGGGAGCTGTTTTTT. It codes for CASSLDQAGFSSAGELFF.